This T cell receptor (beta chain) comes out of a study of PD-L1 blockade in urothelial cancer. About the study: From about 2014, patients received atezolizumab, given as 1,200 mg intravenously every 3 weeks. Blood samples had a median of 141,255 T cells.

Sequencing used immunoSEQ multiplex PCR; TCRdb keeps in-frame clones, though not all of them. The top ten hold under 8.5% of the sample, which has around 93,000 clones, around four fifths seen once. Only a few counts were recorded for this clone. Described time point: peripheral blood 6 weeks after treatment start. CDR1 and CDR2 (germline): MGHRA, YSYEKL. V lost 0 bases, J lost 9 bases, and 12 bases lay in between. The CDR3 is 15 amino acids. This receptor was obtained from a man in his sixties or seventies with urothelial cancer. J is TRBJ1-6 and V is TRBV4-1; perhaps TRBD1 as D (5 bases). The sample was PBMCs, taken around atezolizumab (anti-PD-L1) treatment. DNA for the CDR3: TGCGCCAGCAGCCAAGATGGACAATCGGGTTCACCCCTCCACTTT. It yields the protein CASSQDGQSGSPLHF.